The source of this T cell receptor (beta chain) is a study of identical twins. General study findings and limits: Where beta out-of-frame sequences were concerned, excess twin sharing was weaker. Models predicted less out-of-frame TCR alpha sharing in monozygotic twins than was found. Twin-shared out-of-frame alpha sequences showed excess low generation probability.

This CDR3 comprises 14 residues. The V gene end was trimmed by 7 bases and the J gene end by 3 bases; junction bases not matched to a gene: 6. Germline values: CDR1 SQVTM, CDR2 ANQGSEA. In the case of this clonotype: Its cognate antigen is unknown.

TCRdb redid the calling of the 5' RACE reads with MiXCR, one entry per CDR3 protein. The repertoire holds a few hundred thousand distinct CDR3 sequences, with about 13% as singletons. These data also featured in a second study, about yellow fever vaccine responses in identical twins.

This receptor was identified in a woman between 18 and 29 years old in good health. The chain couples TRBV29-1 to TRBJ2-1, with 10 bases matching TRBD2. Sequenced material: memory (CD45RO+) T cells sorted from blood. The CDR3 nucleotides are TGCAGCGCAAGCGGGAGGGACCTCTACAATGAGCAGTTCTTC. Amino acids: CSASGRDLYNEQFF.